The 32 T cell receptor beta chains presented below share a single source sample, sequenced in a study of CD8 T cells in Susac syndrome. Random hexamers were used to reverse transcribe roughly 0.5 to 1 ug of RNA. TCRdb used MiXCR to reprocess the immunoSEQ multiplex PCR reads, holding one entry per CDR3 protein. This table holds approximately 300,000 distinct CDR3 sequences, about nine tenths found once. The specimen was CD8+ T cells from PBMCs. The receptor set was obtained from a human donor with multiple sclerosis.

The chain recombines TRBV19 with TRBJ1-5; 7 nucleotides align to TRBD1. J lost 0 bases, V lost 3 bases, and 2 bases had no gene match. This CDR3 is 15 amino acids long. The germline V gene encodes CDR1 LNHDA and CDR2 SQIVND (reference sequence). This CDR3 is CASSIGTASNQPQHF. The CDR3 region has the DNA TGTGCCAGTAGTATCGGGACAGCTAGCAATCAGCCCCAGCATTTT.

This sequence joins TRBV7-2 and TRBJ2-1; 8 nucleotides line up with TRBD2. With 3 bases clipped from V and 8 bases from J, the junction kept 15 bases outside the gene matches. The CDR3 totals 17 residues. Germline values: CDR1 SGHTA, CDR2 FQGNSA. The CDR3 DNA follows: TGTGCCAGCAGCTTTCGGGGGACTAGGGGATATGACGATGAGCAGTTCTTC. This codes for CASSFRGTRGYDDEQFF.

V gene TRBV12-3 or TRBV12-4 combines with J gene TRBJ2-5; D is unresolved. The CDR3 is 16 amino acids. The V end lost 5 bases, the J end lost 2 bases, and 18 bases lay between the germline ends. CDR3 DNA: TGTGCCAGCAGTCCTCACCTGGATCTCACTCAAGAGACCCAGTACTTC. Protein sequence: CASSPHLDLTQETQYF.

V is TRBV28 and J is TRBJ2-6; D perhaps matches TRBD1 (6 bases). This CDR3 is built from 16 residues. The V gene lost 4 bases and the J gene lost 0 bases, with 10 bases spanning the gap. Germline loops: CDR1 MDHEN, CDR2 SYDVKM. The CDR3 sequence is CASSSRGSSGANVLTF. CDR3 DNA sequence: TGTGCCAGCAGTTCTAGGGGGAGCTCTGGGGCCAACGTCCTGACTTTC.

This clonotype came up a few times. This chain uses TRBV19 with TRBJ2-7, with 7 bases identical to TRBD1. This CDR3 spans 14 amino acids. V shed 5 bases and J 2 bases; nucleotides not matched to a gene: 6. CDR1 and CDR2 (germline): LNHDA, SQIVND (reference sequence). DNA for the CDR3: TGTGCCAGTAGTTGGACAGGCGGTACCTACGAGCAGTACTTC. This encodes CASSWTGGTYEQYF.

Concerning this clonotype itself: A junction boundary mismatches the germline segment, possibly from a read error. CDR3 protein: CATSSGQGTYEKLFF. The CDR3 DNA reads TGTGCCACTTCCTCTGGTCAGGGAACTTATGAAAAACTGTTTTTT. The genes are TRBV15 and TRBJ1-4; TRBD1 is a possible D gene (5 bases). Germline assignment: CDR1 LNHNV and CDR2 YYDKDF (reference sequence). This CDR3 region has 15 residues.

V usage is TRBV5-4 and J usage is TRBJ2-7; 8 positions match TRBD1. Germline-derived CDR1 and CDR2 are SGHNT and YYREEE (reference sequence). The junction had 3 bases not matched to a gene; V was cut back by 1 base and J by 3 bases. This CDR3 contains 14 residues. The CDR3 DNA sequence: TGTGCCAGCAGCTTGAAGGGACAGGACTACGAGCAGTACTTC. It yields the protein CASSLKGQDYEQYF.

V and J are TRBV27 and TRBJ2-7; no firm D call. From germline, CDR1 is MNHEY and CDR2 SMNVEV (reference sequence). The V gene lost 6 bases and the J gene lost 6 bases, with 18 bases spanning the gap. The CDR3 length is 14 residues. The CDR3 DNA is TGTGCCAGCAGCGGAAATAAGGATCTGGGCGAGCAGTACTTC. This sequence encodes CASSGNKDLGEQYF.

V gene TRBV7-8 combines with J gene TRBJ2-2, with 10 bases that match TRBD1. Per germline, CDR1 SGHVS and CDR2 FQNEAQ. Trimming took 3 bases from V and 4 from J; bases not matched to a gene: 2. CDR3 length equals 15 residues. The CDR3 nucleotides read TGTGCCAGCAGCTTTGGGACAGGGGCCACCGGGGAGCTGTTTTTT. Amino acid sequence: CASSFGTGATGELFF.

The chain recombines TRBV15 with TRBJ2-7; 8 nucleotides line up with TRBD2. Germline V gives CDR1 LNHNV, CDR2 YYDKDF (reference sequence). Germline trimming cut 8 bases from V and 2 bases from J; bases unmatched to any gene: 8. The CDR3 consists of 14 residues. Here the CDR3 reads CATRPGGDPYEQYF. CDR3 nucleotides: TGTGCCACCCGCCCGGGGGGGGATCCCTACGAGCAGTACTTC.

The chain employs TRBV4-1 and TRBJ2-1, with TRBD2 matching 10 bases. The CDR3 sequence is 15 residues long. V shed 3 bases, J shed 9 bases, and the junction held 8 bases outside the gene matches. In germline, CDR1 is MGHRA, CDR2 YSYEKL. The CDR3 sequence is CASSQGLAGVREQFF. DNA of the CDR3: TGCGCCAGCAGCCAGGGGCTAGCGGGAGTACGTGAGCAGTTCTTC.

The genes are TRBV6-5 and TRBJ2-1, with D hard to call. Germline lookup yields CDR1 MNHEY and CDR2 SVGAGI. The CDR3 runs to 13 residues. Trimming took off 2 bases at V and 4 bases at J, with 6 bases between the two ends. CDR3 in amino acids: CASSYQVYNEQFF. The DNA of the CDR3 is TGTGCCAGCAGTTACCAGGTATACAATGAGCAGTTCTTC.

This chain connects TRBV28 to TRBJ2-5; the match to TRBD1 covers 8 bases. The CDR3 has 12 amino acids. Germline assignment: CDR1 MDHEN and CDR2 SYDVKM. The trim removed 11 bases at V and 2 bases at J, leaving 4 bases unmatched. CDR3 residues: CAGNRGQETQYF. CDR3 nucleotide sequence: TGTGCCGGTAACAGGGGGCAAGAGACCCAGTACTTC. The full variable domain, its missing parts supplied by reference TRBV28 and TRBJ2-5, is DVKVTQSSRYLVKRTGEKVFLECVQDMDHENMFWYRQDPGLGLRLIYFSYDVKMKEKGDIPEGYSVSREKKERFSLILESASTNQTSMYLCAGNRGQETQYFGPGTRLLVL.

V and J are TRBV30 and TRBJ1-2; D is unclear. This CDR3 has 11 residues. V gave up 5 bases and J gave up 8 bases, with 12 bases separating them. Germline CDR1 and CDR2: GTSNPN and SVGIG (reference sequence). The CDR3 protein is CAWSGGSGYTF. The CDR3 DNA sequence: TGTGCCTGGTCAGGAGGCAGCGGCTACACCTTC. Together with reference TRBV30 and TRBJ1-2, the CDR3 gives the full variable domain: SQTIHQWPATLVQPVGSPLSLECTVEGTSNPNLYWYRQAAGRGLQLLFYSVGIGQISSEVPQNLSASRPQDRQFILSSKKLLLSDSGFYLCAWSGGSGYTFGSGTRLTVV.

With respect to this clonotype: A read error may produce the germline difference seen at one junction end. The chain uses TRBV4-1 and TRBJ2-7; D is unresolved. From germline, CDR1 is MGHRA and CDR2 YSYEKL. This CDR3 comprises 13 residues. The DNA for the CDR3 is TGTGCCAGCAGCCAAGATTTAGGCTACGAGCAGTACTTC. Amino acids: CASSQDLGYEQYF.

CDR3 nucleotides: TGCGCCAGCAGCCAAGTAGGGAGGGGGAGCTCCTACGAGCAGTACTTC. It yields the protein CASSQVGRGSSYEQYF. This sequence joins TRBV4-3 and TRBJ2-7; possible D gene TRBD2, 7 bases. V dropped 1 base and J dropped 0 bases, with 13 bases sitting between them. The CDR3 covers 16 residues. The V gene's germline CDR1 is LGHNA and CDR2 YSLEER.

V and J are TRBV12-3 or TRBV12-4 and TRBJ2-5; no definite D call. Trimming cost V 3 bases and J 2 bases, with 7 bases left between them. The CDR3 runs to 13 residues. The CDR3 reads CASSLGKQETQYF. The DNA for the CDR3 is TGTGCCAGCAGTTTGGGGAAGCAAGAGACCCAGTACTTC.

The rearrangement links TRBV20-1 to TRBJ2-7; TRBD1 aligns across 10 bases. Germline CDR1 and CDR2: DFQATT and SNEGSKA (reference sequence). J lost 3 bases, V lost 5 bases, and 4 bases had no gene match. The CDR3 contains 13 residues. CDR3 residues: CSAGGQGLYEQYF. The CDR3 DNA sequence: TGCAGTGCTGGGGGACAGGGGCTCTACGAGCAGTACTTC.

CDR3 nucleotides: TGCAGCGTCCAGGCGGGTGATCAGCCCCAGCATTTT. Translating it yields CSVQAGDQPQHF. The genes are TRBV29-1 and TRBJ1-5, with D unclear. The length of the CDR3 is 12 residues. Trimming removed 6 bases from V and 5 bases from J, with 11 bases in between. Germline values: CDR1 SQVTM, CDR2 ANQGSEA.

The chain combines TRBV7-9 with TRBJ2-1, with 7 bases fitting TRBD1. The CDR3 contains 18 residues. With V trimmed by 5 bases and J by 1 base, 14 bases remained unmatched. Per germline, CDR1 SEHNR and CDR2 FQNEAQ (reference sequence). CDR3: CASSGRLGTARSYNEQFF. CDR3 sequence (DNA): TGTGCCAGCAGCGGTCGACTTGGGACAGCGCGGTCCTACAATGAGCAGTTCTTC.

The chain is built from TRBV24-1 and TRBJ2-5, with 7 bases matching TRBD1. Losses at the gene ends were 4 bases for V and 3 bases for J; bases not matched to a gene: 4. Germline CDR1 is KGHDR and CDR2 is SFDVKD. This CDR3 has 14 amino acids. This chain's CDR3 is CATSDIQGEETQYF. The CDR3, as DNA: TGTGCCACCAGTGACATTCAGGGGGAAGAGACCCAGTACTTC.

This chain links TRBV6-2 or TRBV6-3 with TRBJ2-7, with TRBD2 matching 7 bases. Germline CDR1 and CDR2: MNHEY and SVGEGT. The CDR3 consists of 17 residues. Losses at the gene ends were 7 bases for V and 5 bases for J; bases not matched to a gene: 20. CDR3 region: CASTPPEGPLAINEQYF. CDR3 sequence (DNA): TGTGCCAGCACCCCTCCCGAGGGGCCACTAGCGATCAACGAGCAGTACTTC.

The rearrangement joins TRBV10-3 to TRBJ1-1, with D perhaps matching TRBD1 (5 bases). The CDR3 sequence is 13 residues long. V dropped 8 bases and J dropped 1 base, with 11 bases sitting between them. Germline lookup yields CDR1 ENHRY and CDR2 SYGVKD. DNA of the CDR3: TGTGCCATCTTGGACACACCGAACACTGAAGCTTTCTTT. Its protein product is CAILDTPNTEAFF.

This clonotype came up once. This chain connects TRBV15 to TRBJ2-1; 8 positions agree with TRBD2. J lost 4 bases, V lost 5 bases, and 13 bases had no gene match. Germline values: CDR1 LNHNV, CDR2 YYDKDF (reference sequence). This CDR3 has 17 amino acids. CDR3 in DNA: TGTGCCACCAGCCCGGCGGGGGGCGGATATCAATACAATGAGCAGTTCTTC. It yields the protein CATSPAGGGYQYNEQFF.

This clonotype was counted only a few times. The chain uses TRBV5-8 and TRBJ2-6, with a weak D call TRBD2 (5 bases). The germline gives CDR1 SGHTS, CDR2 YDEGEE. V was pared by 2 bases and J by 0 bases, with 12 bases between. This CDR3 region has 17 residues. The CDR3 spells CASSFLEGNSGANVLTF. CDR3 coding DNA: TGTGCCAGCAGCTTTTTAGAGGGAAACTCTGGGGCCAACGTCCTGACTTTC.

This clonotype appeared a single time. The DNA is left out, because the CDR3 cannot be placed on it with certainty; the CDR3 is given as TCRdb lists it. The chain couples TRBV21-1 to TRBJ2-3. TRBV21-1 is recorded as a pseudogene. The CDR3 is 18 amino acids long, termini counted. The CDR3 is CASSPHRGVGSGADTQYF.

This clonotype has a handful of counts. The chain recombines TRBV27 with TRBJ2-1; D might be TRBD2 (6 bases). The CDR3 is made up of 15 amino acids. CDR1 and CDR2 (germline): MNHEY, SMNVEV (reference sequence). Deletions cut 0 bases from V and 0 bases from J, with 6 bases between. CDR3 nucleotide sequence: TGTGCCAGCAGTTTATCGGGAGGCTCCTACAATGAGCAGTTCTTC. It encodes CASSLSGGSYNEQFF.

The rearrangement joins TRBV4-2 to TRBJ2-1; D is undetermined. Germline CDR1 LGHNA, CDR2 YNFKEQ. Deletions cut 1 base from V and 10 bases from J, with 14 bases between. The CDR3 length is 14 residues. The DNA for the CDR3 is TGTGCCAGCAGCCAAGGCACAGCGATGGGGGAGCAGTTCTTC. Its protein is CASSQGTAMGEQFF.

The chain uses TRBV19 and TRBJ2-1; D may match TRBD1 or TRBD2 (5 bases each). Germline V lookup: CDR1 LNHDA, CDR2 SQIVND (reference sequence). Deletions cut 11 bases from V and 0 bases from J, with 8 bases between. CDR3 size: 12 residues. This chain's CDR3 is CAVGVSYNEQFF. The CDR3 DNA sequence: TGTGCCGTGGGGGTCTCCTACAATGAGCAGTTCTTC.

V is TRBV27 and J is TRBJ2-7; TRBD2 agrees at 10 bases. This CDR3 spans 15 amino acids. The germline CDR1 and CDR2 sequences are MNHEY and SMNVEV (reference sequence). J was trimmed by 0 bases and V by 6 bases; bases with no gene match: 5. CDR3 protein: CASRVAGGLSYEQYF. The CDR3 DNA sequence: TGTGCCAGCAGGGTAGCGGGAGGCCTCTCCTACGAGCAGTACTTC.

This chain connects TRBV9 to TRBJ2-3; D is ambiguous. This CDR3 is built from 14 residues. Trimming shortened V by 0 bases and J by 2 bases, and 7 bases separated the two germline ends. In germline, CDR1 is SGDLS, CDR2 YYNGEE. CDR3 in amino acids: CASSVEQNTDTQYF. In nucleotides, the CDR3 is TGTGCCAGCAGCGTAGAACAGAACACAGATACGCAGTATTTT.

This clonotype was recorded once. The chain joins TRBV2 to TRBJ1-5, with D maybe TRBD1 (5 bases). CDR1 SNHLY and CDR2 FYNNEI come from the germline V gene. Trimming cost V 2 bases and J 0 bases, with 11 bases left between them. This CDR3 has 16 residues. The chain's CDR3 is CASSEWPGPSNQPQHF. Here the CDR3 DNA reads TGTGCCAGCAGTGAATGGCCGGGGCCTAGCAATCAGCCCCAGCATTTT.